The source of this TCR beta chain is a study of T cell responses to AZD1222 COVID-19 vaccine. The study, taken as a whole, reports: Targets within unmutated variant regions were reportedly found for nearly half of spike-specific TCRs. Clonal diversity was possibly underestimated, and white British individuals and females predominated among donors. Spike-specific TCR repertoires showed rising breadth and depth after two AZD1222 doses.

Details on this clone: As yet, its antigen is unknown.

Second doses that came at about 4 or about 12 weeks were put together. The CDR3 length is 15 residues. Germline V gives CDR1 MNHNY, CDR2 SVGAGI (reference sequence). J gave up 8 bases and V 2 bases, and 6 bases lay outside the gene matches. Data came from immunoSEQ multiplex PCR; TCRdb stores just in-frame clones and leaves some out. In the table there are some 170,000 clones, 94% of which are singletons. V is TRBV6-6 and J is TRBJ2-1; TRBD2 aligns across 10 bases. This receptor was taken from an adult who received the AZD1222 COVID-19 vaccine. Sample: peripheral blood, taken 28 days after the second AZD1222 dose. The CDR3 nucleotides read TGTGCCAGCAGTTACGTAGCGGGAGGACGATATGAGCAGTTCTTC. It specifies CASSYVAGGRYEQFF.